The text below deals with one T cell receptor (beta chain). What it binds is not known. These data originate in a study of OX40 agonist ivuxolimab in advanced cancers. Study-wide context: Ivuxolimab doses were 0.01, 0.1, 0.3, 1.5, 3 or 10 mg/kg every 2 weeks. Eligibility rules accepted prior anti-PD-1, anti-PD-L1 or anti-CTLA-4 therapy, and over 35% had some. Study results and caveats: Normalized T-cell clonal expansion was also low in some nonresponders.

Germline lookup yields CDR1 MDHEN and CDR2 SYDVKM. The V gene lost 4 bases and the J gene lost 4 bases, with 14 bases spanning the gap. This CDR3 region has 14 residues. Autoimmune disease history or systemic immunosuppression was exclusionary. The protocol was immunoSEQ multiplex PCR, while the TCRdb copy is restricted to in-frame clones and leaves out a portion. Here the sample spans tens of thousands of clones, around 93% being singletons. This TCR derives from an adult with an advanced solid tumor such as melanoma, head and neck, liver or kidney cancer. The chain is built from TRBV28 and TRBJ2-7, with D possibly called TRBD1 or TRBD2 (5 bases each). The specimen comprised CD4+ or CD8+ T cells sorted from blood, sampled in a trial of the OX40 agonist ivuxolimab. The CDR3 loop is CASSYRDRNYEQYF. CDR3 in DNA: TGTGCCAGCAGTTATAGGGACCGAAATTACGAGCAGTACTTC.